Below, 2 T cell receptor beta chains from the same sample are listed, as sequenced in a study of long-term antiretroviral therapy in people with HIV. Investigators performed immunoSEQ version v3.0 at survey level. The assay was immunoSEQ multiplex PCR, and TCRdb's table has in-frame clones only and misses some. The sample includes under 30,000 clones, around 85% of them seen just once. The source was unsorted PBMCs, collected 3 years after starting antiretroviral therapy. The receptors come from a man aged 40-49 years with HIV.

The chain joins TRBV4-1 to TRBJ2-7, with D possibly TRBD1 on 5 matching bases. The V gene lost 1 base and the J gene lost 1 base, with 11 bases spanning the gap. Germline-derived CDR1 and CDR2 are MGHRA and YSYEKL. This CDR3 region has 15 residues. The CDR3 is CASSQADGQSYEQYF. The CDR3 coding sequence is TGCGCCAGCAGCCAAGCGGACGGACAATCCTACGAGCAGTACTTC.

The sample holds one count of this clone. The rearrangement links TRBV11-1 to TRBJ2-3, with TRBD2 identical over 12 bases. This CDR3 is built from 16 residues. Trimming cost V 5 bases and J 4 bases; bases outside gene matches: 7. Looked up from germline, CDR1 is SGHAT and CDR2 is FQDESV (reference sequence). CDR3 in amino acids: CASSIWTSGNADTQYF. The CDR3, as DNA: TGTGCCAGCAGCATTTGGACTAGCGGGAACGCAGATACGCAGTATTTT.